This T cell receptor beta chain was documented in a study of blood T cell repertoires in COVID-19. Study summary: The origin of the acute and convalescent COVID-19 samples was the United States, Italy and Spain. Nucleic acid was either cDNA or gDNA, and it came from T cells, B-cell-depleted T cells, or PBMCs.

Per the original methods: It was from reference gene primer amplification that nucleated cell counts were estimated. Produced via immunoSEQ multiplex PCR; TCRdb's table is partial and in-frame only. V, J and clone size reflect that table, while D and trimming were determined from the DNA. The data show under 250,000 clones, about 85% seen once. Germline CDR1 reads SGDLS; CDR2 reads YYNGEE. Between the trimmed V and J ends, which lost 3 bases and 4 bases, there was a span of 14 bases. There are 15 residues in the CDR3. The rearrangement links TRBV9 to TRBJ1-5; the D gene is possibly TRBD1 (6 bases). The specimen sequenced was peripheral blood. The receptor's source is a man aged 18 to 30 with active or convalescent COVID-19. The CDR3 nucleotides read TGTGCCAGCAGCGAGGGGGGGACCGCAAATCAGCCCCAGCATTTT. Protein product: CASSEGGTANQPQHF. Supplemented by reference TRBV9 and TRBJ1-5, the full variable domain reads DSGVTQTPKHLITATGQRVTLRCSPRSGDLSVYWYQQSLDQGLQFLIQYYNGEERAKGNILERFSAQQFPDLHSELNLSSLELGDSALYFCASSEGGTANQPQHFGDGTRLSIL.